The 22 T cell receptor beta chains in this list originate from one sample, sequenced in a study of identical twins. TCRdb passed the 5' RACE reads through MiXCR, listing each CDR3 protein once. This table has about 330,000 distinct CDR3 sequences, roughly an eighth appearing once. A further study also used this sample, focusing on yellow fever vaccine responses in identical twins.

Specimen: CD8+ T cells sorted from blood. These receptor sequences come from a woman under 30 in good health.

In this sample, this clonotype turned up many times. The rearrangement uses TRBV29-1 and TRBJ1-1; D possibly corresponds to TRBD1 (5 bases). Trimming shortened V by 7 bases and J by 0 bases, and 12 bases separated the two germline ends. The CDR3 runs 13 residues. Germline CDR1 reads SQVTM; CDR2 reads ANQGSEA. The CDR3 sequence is CSADLDMNTEAFF. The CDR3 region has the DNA TGCAGCGCCGACCTGGACATGAACACTGAAGCTTTCTTT.

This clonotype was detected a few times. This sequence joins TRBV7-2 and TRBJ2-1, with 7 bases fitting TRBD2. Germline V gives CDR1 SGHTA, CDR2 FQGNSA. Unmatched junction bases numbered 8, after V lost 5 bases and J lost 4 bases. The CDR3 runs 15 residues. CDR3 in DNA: TGTGCCAGCAGCGGGGGACTAAGCAATTACAATGAGCAGTTCTTC. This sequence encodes CASSGGLSNYNEQFF.

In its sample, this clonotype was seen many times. DNA for the CDR3: TGCGCCAGCAGCCCCGGACAGGCACACTATGGCTACACCTTC. Translation: CASSPGQAHYGYTF. The genes are TRBV4-1 and TRBJ1-2; 7 bases match TRBD1. Trimming at V came to 4 bases and at J to 3 bases, leaving 5 bases not matched to a gene. CDR1 and CDR2 (germline): MGHRA, YSYEKL. The CDR3 is 14 residues long.

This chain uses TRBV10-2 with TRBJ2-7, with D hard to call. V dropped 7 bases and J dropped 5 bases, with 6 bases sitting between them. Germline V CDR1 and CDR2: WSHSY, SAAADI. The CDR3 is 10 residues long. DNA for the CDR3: TGCGCCAGCAAATCGGACGAGCAGTACTTC. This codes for CASKSDEQYF.

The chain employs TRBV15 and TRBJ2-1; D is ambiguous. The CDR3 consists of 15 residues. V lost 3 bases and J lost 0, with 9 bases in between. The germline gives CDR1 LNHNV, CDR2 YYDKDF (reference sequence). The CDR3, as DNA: TGTGCCACCAGCAGCCACAGTTTCTCCTACAATGAGCAGTTCTTC. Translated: CATSSHSFSYNEQFF. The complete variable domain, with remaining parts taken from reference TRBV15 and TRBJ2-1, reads DAMVIQNPRYQVTQFGKPVTLSCSQTLNHNVMYWYQQKSSQAPKLLFHYYDKDFNNEADTPDNFQSRRPNTSFCFLDIRSPGLGDTAMYLCATSSHSFSYNEQFFGPGTRLTVL.

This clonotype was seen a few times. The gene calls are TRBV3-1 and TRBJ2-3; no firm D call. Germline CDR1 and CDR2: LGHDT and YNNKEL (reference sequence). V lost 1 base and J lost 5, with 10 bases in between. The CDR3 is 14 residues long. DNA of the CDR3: TGTGCCAGCAGCCAAGGAAGGGCGGTAGATACGCAGTATTTT. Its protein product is CASSQGRAVDTQYF.

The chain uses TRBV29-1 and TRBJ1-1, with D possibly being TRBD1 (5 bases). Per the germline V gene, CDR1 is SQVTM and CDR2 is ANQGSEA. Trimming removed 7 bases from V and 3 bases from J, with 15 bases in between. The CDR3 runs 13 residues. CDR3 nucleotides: TGCAGCGGGGGCGGTGGAGAAGACACTGAAGCTTTCTTT. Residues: CSGGGGEDTEAFF.

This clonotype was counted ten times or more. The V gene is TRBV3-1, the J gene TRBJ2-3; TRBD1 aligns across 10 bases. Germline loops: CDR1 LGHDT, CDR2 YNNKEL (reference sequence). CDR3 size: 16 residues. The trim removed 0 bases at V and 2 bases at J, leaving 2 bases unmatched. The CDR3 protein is CASSQDGTGATDTQYF. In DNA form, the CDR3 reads TGTGCCAGCAGCCAAGACGGGACAGGGGCCACAGATACGCAGTATTTT.

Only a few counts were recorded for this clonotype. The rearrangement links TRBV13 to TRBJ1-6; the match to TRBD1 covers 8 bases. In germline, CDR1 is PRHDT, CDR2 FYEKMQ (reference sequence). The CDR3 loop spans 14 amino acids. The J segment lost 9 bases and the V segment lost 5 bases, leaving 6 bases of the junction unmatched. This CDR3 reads CASSPRTGFSPLHF. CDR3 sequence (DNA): TGTGCCAGCAGCCCCCGGACAGGGTTTTCACCCCTCCACTTT.

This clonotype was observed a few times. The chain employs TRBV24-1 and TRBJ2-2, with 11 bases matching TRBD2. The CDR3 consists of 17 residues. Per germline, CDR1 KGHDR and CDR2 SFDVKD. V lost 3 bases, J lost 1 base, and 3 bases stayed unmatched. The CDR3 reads CATSDATSGGNTGELFF. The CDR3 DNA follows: TGTGCCACCAGTGATGCCACTAGCGGGGGGAACACCGGGGAGCTGTTTTTT.

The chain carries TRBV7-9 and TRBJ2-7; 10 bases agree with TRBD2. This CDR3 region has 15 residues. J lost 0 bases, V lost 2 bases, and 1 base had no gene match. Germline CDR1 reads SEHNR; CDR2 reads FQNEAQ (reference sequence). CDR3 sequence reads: CASSLPSGGSYEQYF. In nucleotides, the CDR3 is TGTGCCAGCAGCTTACCTAGCGGGGGCTCCTACGAGCAGTACTTC.

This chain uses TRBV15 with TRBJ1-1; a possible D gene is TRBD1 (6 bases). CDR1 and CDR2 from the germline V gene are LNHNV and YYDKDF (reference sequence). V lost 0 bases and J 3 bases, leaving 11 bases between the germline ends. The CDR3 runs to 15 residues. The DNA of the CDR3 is TGTGCCACCAGCAGAGATCGGACAGAGGACACTGAAGCTTTCTTT. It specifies CATSRDRTEDTEAFF.

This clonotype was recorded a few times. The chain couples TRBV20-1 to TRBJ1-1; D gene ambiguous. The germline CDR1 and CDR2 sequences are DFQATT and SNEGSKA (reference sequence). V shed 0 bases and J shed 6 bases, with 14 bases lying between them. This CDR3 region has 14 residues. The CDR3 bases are TGCAGTGCTAGAGATGATGGTTCCCTGGCTGAAGCTTTCTTT. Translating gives CSARDDGSLAEAFF.

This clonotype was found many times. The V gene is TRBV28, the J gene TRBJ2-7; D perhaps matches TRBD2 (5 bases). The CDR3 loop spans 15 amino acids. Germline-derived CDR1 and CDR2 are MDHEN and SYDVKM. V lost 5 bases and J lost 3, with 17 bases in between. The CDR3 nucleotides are TGTGCCAGCAGTCCTACCTCGGGATCATTCTACGAGCAGTACGTC. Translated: CASSPTSGSFYEQYV.

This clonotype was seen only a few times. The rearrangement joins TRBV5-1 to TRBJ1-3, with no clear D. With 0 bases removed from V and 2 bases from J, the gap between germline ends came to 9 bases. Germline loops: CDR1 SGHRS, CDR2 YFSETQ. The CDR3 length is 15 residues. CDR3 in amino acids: CASSLGTVTGNTIYF. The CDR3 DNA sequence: TGCGCCAGCAGCTTGGGGACGGTCACTGGAAACACCATATATTTT. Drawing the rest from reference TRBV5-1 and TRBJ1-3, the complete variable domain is KAGVTQTPRYLIKTRGQQVTLSCSPISGHRSVSWYQQTPGQGLQFLFEYFSETQRNKGNFPGRFSGRQFSNSRSEMNVSTLELGDSALYLCASSLGTVTGNTIYFGEGSWLTVV.

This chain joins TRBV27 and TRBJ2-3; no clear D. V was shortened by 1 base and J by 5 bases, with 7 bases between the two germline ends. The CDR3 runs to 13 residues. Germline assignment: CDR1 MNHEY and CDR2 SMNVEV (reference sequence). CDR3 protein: CASSLFPGDTQYF. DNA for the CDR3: TGTGCCAGCAGTTTATTTCCAGGAGATACGCAGTATTTT.

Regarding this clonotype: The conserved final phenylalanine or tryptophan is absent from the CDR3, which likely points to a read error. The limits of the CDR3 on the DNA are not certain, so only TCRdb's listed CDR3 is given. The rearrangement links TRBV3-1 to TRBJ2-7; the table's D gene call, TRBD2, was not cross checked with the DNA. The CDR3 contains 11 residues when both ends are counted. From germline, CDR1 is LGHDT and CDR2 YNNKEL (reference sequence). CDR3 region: CASSQGNYLAC.

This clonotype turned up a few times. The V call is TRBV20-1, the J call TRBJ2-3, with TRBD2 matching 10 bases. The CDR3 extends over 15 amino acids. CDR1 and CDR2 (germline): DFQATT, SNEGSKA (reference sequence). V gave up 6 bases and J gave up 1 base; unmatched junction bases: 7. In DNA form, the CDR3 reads TGCAGTGCGCGGACCGGGACTAGCGGCACAGATACGCAGTATTTT. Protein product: CSARTGTSGTDTQYF.

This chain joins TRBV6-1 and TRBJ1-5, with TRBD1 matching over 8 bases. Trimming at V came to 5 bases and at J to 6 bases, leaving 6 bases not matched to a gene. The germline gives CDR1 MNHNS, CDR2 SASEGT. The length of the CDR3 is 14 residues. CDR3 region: CASSMAGGSQPQHF. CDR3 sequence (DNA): TGTGCCAGCAGTATGGCAGGGGGCTCTCAGCCCCAGCATTTT.

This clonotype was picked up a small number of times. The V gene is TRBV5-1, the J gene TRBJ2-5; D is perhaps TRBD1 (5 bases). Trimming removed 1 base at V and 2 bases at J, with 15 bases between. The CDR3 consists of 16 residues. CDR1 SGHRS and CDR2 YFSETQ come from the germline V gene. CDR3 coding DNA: TGCGCCAGCAGCTTGTCTTTCAGGGTCGGGCAAGAGACCCAGTACTTC. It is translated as CASSLSFRVGQETQYF.

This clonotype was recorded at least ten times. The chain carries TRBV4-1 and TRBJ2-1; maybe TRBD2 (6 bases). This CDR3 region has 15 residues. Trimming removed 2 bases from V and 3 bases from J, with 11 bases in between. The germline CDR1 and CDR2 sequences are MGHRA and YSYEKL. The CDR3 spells CASSQTGTGYNEQFF. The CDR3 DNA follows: TGCGCCAGCAGCCAAACCGGGACTGGCTACAATGAGCAGTTCTTC.

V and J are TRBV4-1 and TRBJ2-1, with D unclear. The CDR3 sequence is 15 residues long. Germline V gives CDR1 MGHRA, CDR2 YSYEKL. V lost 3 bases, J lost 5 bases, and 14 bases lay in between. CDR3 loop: CASSHFRTDDNEQFF. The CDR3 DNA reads TGCGCCAGCAGCCATTTTAGGACGGACGACAATGAGCAGTTCTTC.